These 23 T cell receptor beta chains originate from one sample sequenced in a study of Graves' ophthalmopathy and Graves' hyperthyroidism. Transcripts of RNA were the source for amplifying TCR beta CDR3 regions. First-round RT-PCR with HTBI primers preceded a second-round multiplex PCR. TCRdb itself ran the multiplex PCR reads through MiXCR, one entry per CDR3 protein. Seen here are 400,000 to 450,000 distinct CDR3 sequences, roughly 21% observed once, and the top ten hold approximately 3%. What was sequenced was peripheral blood. The receptors here all came from a woman under 30 with stable Graves' hyperthyroidism.

This clonotype has ten or more counts. The chain carries TRBV7-9 and TRBJ2-5, with 9 positions matching TRBD2. The germline CDR1 and CDR2 sequences are SEHNR and FQNEAQ (reference sequence). V was clipped by 6 bases and J by 1 base; unmatched bases: 9. The CDR3 consists of 16 residues. The CDR3 DNA follows: TGTGCCAGCAGTCCAAAGCGGGGGGCTGCCCAAGAGACCCAGTACTTC. It codes for CASSPKRGAAQETQYF.

This clonotype was picked up many times. CDR3 nucleotides: TGCGCCAGCAGCTTGGCGGCACTAGGCTATGGCTACACCTTC. Translated: CASSLAALGYGYTF. The rearrangement links TRBV5-1 to TRBJ1-2; no reliable D call. This CDR3 is built from 14 residues. The V end was cut by 0 bases, the J end by 4 bases, with 10 bases between. Germline lookup yields CDR1 SGHRS and CDR2 YFSETQ.

This clonotype was detected many times. The CDR3 reads CASRPGQGQETQYF. The DNA for the CDR3 is TGTGCCAGCAGACCGGGACAGGGGCAAGAGACCCAGTACTTC. The chain is built from TRBV6-2 or TRBV6-3 and TRBJ2-5, with 10 bases aligning to TRBD1. V was clipped by 6 bases and J by 2 bases; unmatched bases: 3. CDR1 is MNHEY, CDR2 SVGEGT, per germline. The CDR3 is 14 residues long.

The V gene is TRBV7-2, the J gene TRBJ1-6; the D is unclear. Germline lookup yields CDR1 SGHTA and CDR2 FQGNSA. Trimming stripped 5 bases from V and 4 bases from J, with 15 bases between. This CDR3 is 16 amino acids long. The CDR3 nucleotides read TGTGCCAGCAGCGTCTCTTCCGGGTCTTATAATTCACCCCTCCACTTT. Protein: CASSVSSGSYNSPLHF.

This clonotype was observed at least ten times. V usage is TRBV5-8 and J usage is TRBJ2-2, with D possibly TRBD2 on 6 matching bases. V was trimmed by 3 bases and J by 3 bases, leaving 9 bases between them. The CDR3 contains 14 residues. CDR1 is SGHTS, CDR2 YDEGEE, per germline. For the CDR3, the DNA is TGTGCCAGCAGCTCGCTAGCGTACACCGGGGAGCTGTTTTTT. It encodes CASSSLAYTGELFF.

This clonotype was seen once. J is TRBJ1-5 and V is TRBV6-1; D possibly corresponds to TRBD1 (5 bases). Trimming removed 6 bases from V and 6 bases from J, with 12 bases in between. CDR3 length: 13 residues. Germline V gene data show CDR1 as MNHNS and CDR2 as SASEGT. The CDR3 sequence is CASSGTPGQPQHF. The CDR3 DNA sequence: TGTGCCAGCAGCGGGACCCCGGGTCAGCCCCAGCATTTT.

This chain joins TRBV30 and TRBJ1-1, with 7 bases identical to TRBD1. The CDR3 runs to 13 residues. V shed 4 bases and J 1 base; nucleotides not matched to a gene: 3. Per the germline V gene, CDR1 is GTSNPN and CDR2 is SVGIG (reference sequence). CDR3 region: CAWINRGNTEAFF. CDR3 nucleotide sequence: TGTGCCTGGATTAACAGGGGGAACACTGAAGCTTTCTTT.

This clonotype has ten or more counts. This chain uses TRBV18 with TRBJ2-5, with 8 bases aligning to TRBD2. With 2 bases clipped from V and 5 bases from J, the junction kept 7 bases outside the gene matches. CDR3 length: 15 residues. Germline V gene lookup returns CDR1 KGHSH and CDR2 LQKENI. The CDR3 sequence is CASSPERTSLETQYF. CDR3 coding DNA: TGTGCCAGCTCACCAGAAAGGACTAGCCTTGAGACCCAGTACTTC.

This clonotype was seen repeatedly, ten times or more. The chain links TRBV12-3 or TRBV12-4 to TRBJ2-2; no clear D. The CDR3 has 15 residues. The V end was cut by 8 bases, the J end by 4 bases, with 17 bases between. The CDR3 DNA reads TGTGCCAGCTCATTCCCAGGAGTAGGCACCGGGGAGCTGTTTTTT. Protein sequence: CASSFPGVGTGELFF.

This clonotype has at least ten counts. The chain carries TRBV12-3 or TRBV12-4 and TRBJ1-2; 8 bases agree with TRBD1. After removal of 5 bases from V and 3 bases from J, the junction contained 5 bases not matched to a gene. The CDR3 consists of 14 residues. The CDR3 region is CASSPIQGDYGYTF. CDR3 in DNA: TGTGCCAGCAGTCCCATACAGGGGGACTATGGCTACACCTTC.

The genes are TRBV4-1 and TRBJ2-7, with D unresolved. Germline CDR1 is MGHRA and CDR2 is YSYEKL. V was pared by 0 bases and J by 2 bases, with 8 bases between. The CDR3 runs 14 residues. The CDR3: CASSQEDITYEQYF. CDR3 sequence (DNA): TGCGCCAGCAGCCAAGAGGATATAACCTACGAGCAGTACTTC.

This clonotype was recorded only once. One base away lies a much larger clone, so this may be a sequencing read error. The chain links TRBV6-1 to TRBJ2-7; a possible D gene is TRBD2 (7 bases). This CDR3 has 14 amino acids. Germline lookup yields CDR1 MNHNS and CDR2 SASEGT. CDR3 DNA sequence: TGTGCCATCAGTCCTGGGGGGGCGCGGAACGAGCAGTACTTC. Encoded protein: CAISPGGARNEQYF.

This clonotype came up many times. This chain connects TRBV9 to TRBJ1-5; D is uncertain. Germline CDR1 reads SGDLS; CDR2 reads YYNGEE. The CDR3 is made up of 14 amino acids. V lost 0 bases and J 4 bases, leaving 8 bases between the germline ends. In DNA form, the CDR3 reads TGTGCCAGCAGCGTAGATGTCGGGAATCAGCCCCAGCATTTT. This sequence encodes CASSVDVGNQPQHF.

This clonotype was recorded many times. The rearrangement uses TRBV30 and TRBJ2-7, with TRBD1 as a possible D gene (6 bases). The ends were cut back, 4 bases at V and 6 bases at J, with 16 bases in the middle. Germline values: CDR1 GTSNPN, CDR2 SVGIG (reference sequence). The CDR3 contains 13 residues. The CDR3 DNA reads TGTGCCTGGACTAATAACAGGGAAGGCGAGCAGTACTTC. This gives the protein CAWTNNREGEQYF. The variable domain in full, completed from reference TRBV30 and TRBJ2-7, reads SQTIHQWPATLVQPVGSPLSLECTVEGTSNPNLYWYRQAAGRGLQLLFYSVGIGQISSEVPQNLSASRPQDRQFILSSKKLLLSDSGFYLCAWTNNREGEQYFGPGTRLTVT.

This clonotype has a count of ten or more. The V call is TRBV7-8, the J call TRBJ2-7; the D call may be TRBD1 or TRBD2 (5 bases each). The CDR3 consists of 16 residues. Deletions cut 5 bases from V and 2 bases from J, with 19 bases between. CDR1 is SGHVS and CDR2 is FQNEAQ in the germline V gene. The CDR3 DNA sequence: TGTGCCAGCAGCCAGGGCCGGGGCGGATGGGCCTACGAGCAGTACTTC. Residues: CASSQGRGGWAYEQYF.

As for this clonotype: The missing conserved phenylalanine or tryptophan at the end of this CDR3 makes a read error likely. This chain connects TRBV20-1 to TRBJ2-5, with 7 nucleotides matching TRBD2. V gave up 3 bases and J gave up 9 bases; unmatched junction bases: 16. Germline CDR1 is DFQATT and CDR2 is SNEGSKA (reference sequence). This CDR3 contains 15 residues. In DNA form, the CDR3 reads TGCAGTGCTAGTACGGGCGGGAGTACTGAGGAGTCCCAGTACTAC. The encoded protein is CSASTGGSTEESQYY.

The V and J genes are TRBV12-3 or TRBV12-4 and TRBJ2-5; 12 bases fit TRBD1. The CDR3 has 18 residues. With V trimmed by 5 bases and J by 4 bases, 14 bases remained unmatched. The DNA of the CDR3 is TGTGCCAGCAGTCACTTCCGGGGACAGGGGGCTCGCGGAGAGACCCAGTACTTC. Amino acids: CASSHFRGQGARGETQYF.

The chain combines TRBV12-3 or TRBV12-4 with TRBJ1-2; D unclear. The CDR3 length is 12 residues. Trimming shortened V by 6 bases and J by 6 bases, and 11 bases separated the two germline ends. In nucleotides, the CDR3 is TGTGCCAGCAGGGGTGTTGAGGATGGCTACACCTTC. Amino acid sequence: CASRGVEDGYTF.

To note about this clonotype: One end of the junction does not line up with germline, which may come from a read error. The genes are TRBV7-9 and TRBJ2-2; maybe TRBD2 (5 bases). The CDR3 runs 11 residues. Per germline, CDR1 SEHNR and CDR2 FQNEAQ (reference sequence). For the CDR3, the DNA is TGTGCCAGCAGCCCCACCGGGGAGCCGTTTTTT. Amino acids: CASSPTGEPFF.

The table lists this clonotype with many counts. The chain carries TRBV11-2 and TRBJ2-6; no definite D call. Trimming removed 3 bases at V and 0 bases at J, with 9 bases between. The CDR3 is 16 amino acids. Germline-derived CDR1 and CDR2 are SGHAT and FQNNGV. This chain's CDR3 is CASSFRRASGANVLTF. The CDR3 region has the DNA TGTGCCAGCAGCTTCCGACGGGCCTCTGGGGCCAACGTCCTGACTTTC.

In its sample, this clonotype was seen many times. The chain joins TRBV6-1 to TRBJ1-1, with 7 bases fitting TRBD1. The CDR3 length is 12 residues. The V segment lost 3 bases and the J segment 9 bases; nucleotides outside the gene matches: 4. Germline CDR1 MNHNS, CDR2 SASEGT. CDR3 residues: CASSDSRGKAFF. CDR3 DNA sequence: TGTGCCAGCAGTGATTCCAGGGGGAAAGCTTTCTTT.

This chain joins TRBV7-2 and TRBJ1-3; a possible D gene is TRBD1 (5 bases). The CDR3 contains 13 residues. Trimming cost V 4 bases and J 3 bases, with 7 bases left between them. The germline V gene encodes CDR1 SGHTA and CDR2 FQGNSA. CDR3 DNA: TGTGCCAGCAGCTGGGACGATGGAAACACCATATATTTT. This encodes CASSWDDGNTIYF.

This rearrangement joins TRBV11-2 to TRBJ2-4; weak D call: TRBD2 (6 bases). The germline V gene has CDR1 SGHAT and CDR2 FQNNGV. CDR3 size: 15 residues. Trimming took 5 bases from V and 9 from J, leaving 20 bases between them. The DNA of the CDR3 is TGTGCCAGCAGCCCAGTCGGGGGTCTGGGTGGCATTCAGTACTTC. It codes for CASSPVGGLGGIQYF.